The 17 T cell receptor beta chains in this list originate from one sample, sequenced in a study of blood T cell repertoires in COVID-19. Method: immunoSEQ multiplex PCR; TCRdb's copy keeps in-frame clones and lacks some. The sample has around 380,000 clones; roughly 77% are singletons. Sequences were obtained from peripheral blood. Receptors were obtained from a human donor with acute or convalescent COVID-19. The donor label of this sample is uncertain.

The gene calls are TRBV19 and TRBJ1-1; 8 nucleotides line up with TRBD1. CDR1 is LNHDA and CDR2 is SQIVND in the germline V gene (reference sequence). This CDR3 spans 15 amino acids. After removal of 9 bases from V and 3 bases from J, the junction contained 12 bases not matched to a gene. CDR3 protein: CASSDRGGSYTEAFF. As DNA, the CDR3 is TGTGCCAGCTCAGACAGGGGCGGGAGTTACACTGAAGCTTTCTTT. Using reference TRBV19 and TRBJ1-1 for the parts outside the CDR3, the full variable domain is DGGITQSPKYLFRKEGQNVTLSCEQNLNHDAMYWYRQDPGQGLRLIYYSQIVNDFQKGDIAEGYSVSREKKESFPLTVTSAQKNPTAFYLCASSDRGGSYTEAFFGQGTRLTVV.

The J gene is TRBJ1-2, the V gene TRBV12-3 or TRBV12-4; possible D gene TRBD1, 5 bases. This CDR3 spans 11 amino acids. V gave up 5 bases and J gave up 8 bases, with 9 bases separating them. The CDR3 loop is CASSLGGGYTF. The CDR3 DNA sequence: TGTGCCAGCAGTCTGGGGGGGGGCTACACCTTC.

J is TRBJ1-2 and V is TRBV5-1, with 8 bases lining up with TRBD1. The trim removed 7 bases at V and 2 bases at J, leaving 4 bases unmatched. Per germline, CDR1 SGHRS and CDR2 YFSETQ. The CDR3 length is 13 residues. The CDR3 protein is CASGPGGNYGYTF. CDR3 coding DNA: TGCGCCAGCGGCCCAGGGGGCAACTATGGCTACACCTTC.

The rearrangement uses TRBV13 and TRBJ1-1; D gene unclear. Deletions cut 2 bases from V and 5 bases from J, with 15 bases between. The germline V gene encodes CDR1 PRHDT and CDR2 FYEKMQ (reference sequence). The CDR3 has 15 amino acids. CDR3 nucleotides: TGTGCCAGCAGCTTATATTGGGCGAGCGGTACTGAAGCTTTCTTT. Its translation is CASSLYWASGTEAFF.

The chain has TRBV15 and TRBJ2-7, with 7 bases aligning to TRBD1. V lost 1 base and J lost 3; bases outside the gene matches: 3. Germline V lookup: CDR1 LNHNV, CDR2 YYDKDF (reference sequence). This CDR3 spans 14 amino acids. CDR3 bases: TGTGCCACCAGCAGAGGCCGGGACAGCTACGAGCAGTACTTC. This gives the protein CATSRGRDSYEQYF.

This clone was counted between two and nine times. The rearrangement uses TRBV15 and TRBJ1-4; possibly TRBD1 for D (6 bases). V shed 5 bases and J shed 5 bases, with 12 bases lying between them. CDR1 is LNHNV, CDR2 YYDKDF, per germline (reference sequence). This CDR3 has 14 amino acids. The DNA of the CDR3 is TGTGCCACCAGCCTTCGGACAGTCAATGAAAAACTGTTTTTT. Amino acids: CATSLRTVNEKLFF.

This clone showed up just once. The rearrangement joins TRBV4-1 to TRBJ2-7; possibly TRBD2 for D (6 bases). CDR3 size: 16 residues. V lost 4 bases and J lost 2, with 18 bases in between. Per the germline V gene, CDR1 is MGHRA and CDR2 is YSYEKL. This chain's CDR3 is CASSLLSGDSAYEQYF. The DNA of the CDR3 is TGCGCCAGCAGCCTCCTCTCGGGGGACTCTGCCTACGAGCAGTACTTC.

The V call is TRBV7-9, the J call TRBJ2-3, with unresolved D. CDR1 SEHNR and CDR2 FQNEAQ come from the germline V gene (reference sequence). V lost 2 bases and J lost 0, with 12 bases in between. The CDR3 spans 16 residues. The CDR3 is CASSLTSASSTDTQYF. DNA for the CDR3: TGTGCCAGCAGCTTAACCAGCGCCTCTAGCACAGATACGCAGTATTTT.

This chain joins TRBV7-2 and TRBJ1-2; the D gene is possibly TRBD1 (5 bases). This CDR3 region has 15 residues. Trimming took 3 bases from V and 8 from J, leaving 19 bases between them. The germline V gene encodes CDR1 SGHTA and CDR2 FQGNSA. The CDR3 DNA is TGTGCCAGCAGCTTCCAAGCGGCGCGGGGGAGCGGCTACACCTTC. This translates into CASSFQAARGSGYTF. Variable domain in full (rest from reference TRBV7-2 and TRBJ1-2): GAGVSQSPSNKVTEKGKDVELRCDPISGHTALYWYRQSLGQGLEFLIYFQGNSAPDKSGLPSDRFSAERTGGSVSTLTIQRTQQEDSAVYLCASSFQAARGSGYTFGSGTRLTVV.

This rearrangement joins TRBV7-6 to TRBJ2-2, with 10 bases matching TRBD2. V trimming: 5 bases; J trimming: 3 bases; junction bases outside the gene matches: 6. The CDR3 spans 16 residues. Germline loops: CDR1 SGHVS, CDR2 FNYEAQ. CDR3 sequence (DNA): TGTGCCAGCAGCCCTAGGACTAGCGGTTACACCGGGGAGCTGTTTTTT. Residues: CASSPRTSGYTGELFF.

This chain connects TRBV6-5 to TRBJ2-3; D perhaps matches TRBD1 (5 bases). V lost 6 bases to trimming and J lost 4 bases, with 14 bases between them. Germline lookup yields CDR1 MNHEY and CDR2 SVGAGI. This CDR3 comprises 14 residues. As DNA, the CDR3 is TGTGCCAGCAGACCAACAGGAATGGCAGATACGCAGTATTTT. It translates to CASRPTGMADTQYF.

This clone was recorded only once. The chain recombines TRBV30 with TRBJ2-1; tentative D call: TRBD2 (7 bases). The germline V and J ends were trimmed by 5 bases and 3 bases, with 17 bases remaining between them. Germline V gene sequence: CDR1 GTSNPN, CDR2 SVGIG (reference sequence). CDR3 length equals 15 residues. The CDR3 bases are TGTGCCTGGGCCCCCTTCGGGGGGCGCTACAATGAGCAGTTCTTC. It is translated as CAWAPFGGRYNEQFF.

The chain combines TRBV19 with TRBJ1-5; 11 nucleotides agree with TRBD1. After removal of 11 bases from V and 6 bases from J, the junction contained 9 bases not matched to a gene. This CDR3 region has 14 residues. Germline V lookup: CDR1 LNHDA, CDR2 SQIVND (reference sequence). The CDR3 loop reads CASERGQGVQPQHF. CDR3 coding DNA: TGTGCCTCCGAGCGGGGACAGGGGGTTCAGCCCCAGCATTTT.

The chain links TRBV14 to TRBJ1-3; a weak D match, TRBD1 (6 bases). The CDR3 spans 13 residues. The V end lost 6 bases, the J end lost 4 bases, and 10 bases lay between the germline ends. CDR1 and CDR2 from the germline V gene are SGHDN and FVKESK. Here the CDR3 reads CASRWTAGNTIYF. In DNA, the CDR3 is TGTGCCAGCAGGTGGACAGCAGGAAACACCATATATTTT.

V usage is TRBV3-1 (or the pseudogene TRBV3-2) and J usage is TRBJ1-2; tentatively, D is TRBD1 (6 bases). The ends were cut back, 4 bases at V and 2 bases at J, with 11 bases in the middle. CDR1 and CDR2 (germline): LGHDT, YNNKEL (reference sequence). This CDR3 region has 14 residues. CDR3 in DNA: TGTGCCAGCAGCCTAATCCAGGGGAACTATGGCTACACCTTC. Encoded protein: CASSLIQGNYGYTF.

The sample holds one count of this clone. V gene TRBV15 combines with J gene TRBJ1-4; tentatively, D is TRBD1 (5 bases). Between the trimmed V and J ends, which lost 1 base and 0 bases, there was a span of 15 bases. Looked up from germline, CDR1 is LNHNV and CDR2 is YYDKDF (reference sequence). The CDR3 spans 18 residues. The chain's CDR3 is CATSRARGGGATNEKLFF. Written as DNA, the CDR3 is TGTGCCACCAGCAGAGCACGGGGCGGGGGAGCAACTAATGAAAAACTGTTTTTT.

The chain combines TRBV6-5 with TRBJ1-1; TRBD1 matches 12 bases. There are 15 residues in the CDR3. Trimming took 2 bases from V and 6 from J; bases not matched to a gene: 4. Germline loops: CDR1 MNHEY, CDR2 SVGAGI. CDR3 amino acids: CASSYRGQGAPEAFF. The CDR3 nucleotides read TGTGCCAGCAGTTACAGGGGACAGGGGGCCCCTGAAGCTTTCTTT.